This TCR beta chain was sequenced during a study of kidney transplant recipient with SARS-CoV-2 infection. TCRdb ran MiXCR on the reads and lists one entry per CDR3 protein. The table includes 250,000 or so distinct CDR3 sequences, more than 25% detected once. Details on this clonotype: A much more abundant neighbour one base away suggests this may be a read error.

This CDR3 contains 17 residues. From germline, CDR1 is MNHNS and CDR2 SASEGT. The chain couples TRBV6-1 to TRBJ1-2; D remains ambiguous. This clonotype was sampled from a male patient in his thirties who had COVID-19 and was a kidney transplant recipient. The graft donor may have contributed some T cells. Here the sequenced sample was a blood sample, taken at baseline and on day 111 from a kidney transplant recipient. The CDR3 DNA is TGTGCCAGCAGTACTGGGCCCTCTATGCGAAAGACCTATGGCCACACCTTC. It encodes CASSTGPSMRKTYGHTF.